This TCR beta chain derives from a study of blood T cell repertoires in COVID-19 (TCRdb year 2020). A note on the overall study: Samples covering the acute and convalescent phases of COVID-19 were provided by collaborators in the United States, Italy and Spain. Subjects who had been exposed to COVID-19, were actively infected with it, or had recovered from it provided the deeply sampled blood TCRbeta repertoires that made up the dataset. The repertoires were made available in a free public database intended to serve as a resource for research on the immune response to SARS-CoV-2. The samples were drawn from the first 160 participants of the ongoing ImmuneRACE study and from over a thousand subjects provided by 6 global collaborators. HLA class I and class II types, where available, came from metadata supplied by the sample provider rather than from assay-based typing. The sample metadata nearly always contained a de-identified subject ID, COVID-19 status, age in years and sex. The prospective study material was composed of cDNA or gDNA derived from T cells, B-cell-depleted T cells, or PBMCs. Overall study results and their limits: Clinical and demographic metadata were provided uncurated, with the amount varying by source and participant.

A distance of 4 bases separates the germline ends of V and J, which lose 0 bases and 5 bases respectively. CDR1 is given as MNHEY and CDR2 as SVGAGI, both from the germline V gene. Including cysteine and phenylalanine, the CDR3 has 12 amino acids. The read is trimmed to its CDR3 DNA, 36 bases read in frame from base 1. With regard to this clone: The specificity of this receptor is unknown. One base away there is no much larger clone; base qualities are not given.

The immunoSEQ Assay, a bias-controlled multiplex PCR, was used to amplify TCRbeta CDR3 regions from genomic DNA. The authors' pipeline ran thus. The number of nucleated cells in each sample was estimated from the amplification of reference gene primers within the assay. To quantify the absolute abundance of each unique TCRbeta CDR3 rearrangement, sequence reads were collapsed and filtered. Productive Simpson clonality was computed per sample as the square root of Simpson's diversity index over productive rearrangements. This is the immuneACCESS table as TCRdb keeps it, with only in-frame sequences that have V and J called. A part of the clones is gone; compared with another copy, unresolved V genes explain less than half, and the rest is unexplained. V and J calls and clone size are as listed in that table; D and trimming were resolved from the DNA. Here the sample has about 330,000 clones; 86% occur a single time. Of the sample, about 10% falls within the top ten clones.

In the prospective study, participants were roughly 18 to 100 years old, resided in 20 to 30 geographic areas of the United States, and were enrolled through a virtual design. To assign participants to cohorts, the prospective study relied on clinical history that participants themselves reported in a screening survey and a study questionnaire. For ImmuneRACE Cohort 3, a participant was defined as recovered based on two consecutive negative NP/OP PCR tests, clearance by a healthcare professional, or resolution of symptoms. Each participant in the prospective study had whole blood, serum and a nasopharyngeal or oropharyngeal swab collected by mobile phlebotomists. Over a 2-month period, participants in the prospective study had the option of providing additional blood draws and questionnaires. Before DNA extraction, blood samples from the prospective study were shipped at room temperature or frozen.

The sequenced sample was PBMCs or T cells enriched from blood (not recorded which). This TCR derives from a woman younger than 35 who had recovered from COVID-19. The V and J genes are TRBV6-5 and TRBJ1-1; the D gene cannot be named for sure. CDR3 protein: CASSYSSTEAFF. DNA sequence: TGTGCCAGCAGTTACTCCAGTACTGAAGCTTTCTTT.